The next 21 T cell receptor beta chains were all read from a single sample in a study of CD8 T cells in Susac syndrome. After extraction with the RNeasy kit, roughly 0.45 to 1 ug of the RNA was reverse transcribed using random hexamers. MiXCR, run by TCRdb on the immunoSEQ multiplex PCR reads, gives a single entry per CDR3 protein. The sample lists some 26,000 distinct CDR3 sequences; 93% were seen once. The sample comprised CD8+ T cells from PBMCs. These receptors originate from a human donor with Susac syndrome.

The rearrangement links TRBV7-9 to TRBJ2-7, with D maybe TRBD1 (7 bases). Germline V gene data show CDR1 as SEHNR and CDR2 as FQNEAQ (reference sequence). V was clipped by 7 bases and J by 5 bases, with 18 bases between them. The CDR3 is made up of 14 amino acids. CDR3 in DNA: TGTGCCAGCACCACACAGGGGAGGAGCCACGAGCAGTACTTC. This codes for CASTTQGRSHEQYF. Filled out from reference TRBV7-9 and TRBJ2-7, the complete variable domain reads DTGVSQNPRHKITKRGQNVTFRCDPISEHNRLYWYRQTLGQGPEFLTYFQNEAQLEKSRLLSDRFSAERPKGSFSTLEIQRTEQGDSAMYLCASTTQGRSHEQYFGPGTRLTVT.

The chain is built from TRBV12-3 or TRBV12-4 and TRBJ2-7; 7 bases are a match to TRBD1. This CDR3 is built from 13 residues. After removal of 6 bases from V and 4 bases from J, the junction contained 6 bases not matched to a gene. The DNA for the CDR3 is TGTGCCAGCAGCCCAGGGACAGTATACGAGCAGTACTTC. It specifies CASSPGTVYEQYF.

The CDR3, as DNA: TGTGCCAGCAGTCCGGGCTCCTACGAGCAGTACTTC. Its protein product is CASSPGSYEQYF. J is TRBJ2-7 and V is TRBV27, with no clear D. Trimming left V 5 bases short and J 0 bases short, with 5 bases between. This CDR3 region has 12 residues. Germline CDR1 is MNHEY and CDR2 is SMNVEV (reference sequence).

The V call is TRBV28, the J call TRBJ2-7; 11 positions agree with TRBD1. Germline loops: CDR1 MDHEN, CDR2 SYDVKM. CDR3 length equals 15 residues. V was clipped by 5 bases and J by 4 bases; unmatched bases: 7. DNA for the CDR3: TGTGCCAGCAGTCCCGGGACAGGGGGAAGTTACGAGCAGTACTTC. Translated: CASSPGTGGSYEQYF.

A single count supports this clonotype. This rearrangement joins TRBV27 to TRBJ1-1; a weak D match, TRBD1 (5 bases). The ends were cut back, 5 bases at V and 6 bases at J, with 16 bases in the middle. CDR3 size: 14 residues. Per germline, CDR1 MNHEY and CDR2 SMNVEV (reference sequence). The DNA for the CDR3 is TGTGCCAGCAGTCTCGGGACGGATTATGCTGAAGCTTTCTTT. It codes for CASSLGTDYAEAFF.

The chain employs TRBV28 and TRBJ2-1; 10 nucleotides line up with TRBD2. Germline CDR1 MDHEN, CDR2 SYDVKM. V trimming: 3 bases; J trimming: 3 bases; junction bases outside the gene matches: 8. The CDR3 contains 17 residues. The CDR3 reads CASSFSLAGTLYNEQFF. Written as DNA, the CDR3 is TGTGCCAGCAGTTTTTCACTAGCGGGGACCCTCTACAATGAGCAGTTCTTC.

The chain joins TRBV12-3 or TRBV12-4 to TRBJ1-1; 11 bases fit TRBD1. The CDR3 is 14 residues long. V shed 5 bases, J shed 4 bases, and the junction held 3 bases outside the gene matches. The CDR3 coding sequence is TGTGCCAGCAGTCCTGGGACAGGGGGCACTGAAGCTTTCTTT. Its translation: CASSPGTGGTEAFF.

The chain couples TRBV6-5 to TRBJ2-7; D may be TRBD1 (6 bases). CDR1 MNHEY and CDR2 SVGAGI come from the germline V gene. The V end was cut by 0 bases, the J end by 2 bases, with 11 bases between. CDR3 length: 15 residues. CDR3 protein: CASSYSWGQTYEQYF. The CDR3 DNA reads TGTGCCAGCAGTTACTCGTGGGGGCAGACCTACGAGCAGTACTTC.

The V call is TRBV7-9, the J call TRBJ1-5; possible D gene TRBD1, 5 bases. Trimming removed 5 bases at V and 4 bases at J, with 12 bases between. Germline V lookup: CDR1 SEHNR, CDR2 FQNEAQ (reference sequence). CDR3 size: 14 residues. The CDR3 protein is CASSLGTVNQPQHF. CDR3 nucleotide sequence: TGTGCCAGCAGCCTCGGGACCGTTAATCAGCCCCAGCATTTT.

The J gene is TRBJ1-2, the V gene TRBV29-1, with TRBD1 matching 8 bases. This CDR3 is built from 17 residues. Unmatched junction bases numbered 13, after V lost 4 bases and J lost 0 bases. Germline loops: CDR1 SQVTM, CDR2 ANQGSEA. The CDR3 DNA is TGCAGCGTTGCCGGACAGGGCGAGGGGGAGCCTAACTATGGCTACACCTTC. Translated, it gives CSVAGQGEGEPNYGYTF.

The chain employs TRBV19 and TRBJ2-5; no reliable D call. The CDR3 spans 13 residues. The ends were cut back, 6 bases at V and 6 bases at J, with 14 bases in the middle. The germline CDR1 and CDR2 sequences are LNHDA and SQIVND (reference sequence). CDR3 region: CASRAGPRKTQYF. The CDR3 DNA is TGTGCCAGTAGGGCCGGGCCACGGAAGACCCAGTACTTC.

The chain couples TRBV15 to TRBJ1-1; weak D call: TRBD1 (5 bases). Germline V gene sequence: CDR1 LNHNV, CDR2 YYDKDF (reference sequence). The CDR3 is 15 residues long. With 8 bases removed from V and 0 bases from J, the gap between germline ends came to 16 bases. The CDR3, as DNA: TGTGCCACCCGGGGCAGGGATAACATGAACACTGAAGCTTTCTTT. It specifies CATRGRDNMNTEAFF.

The chain recombines TRBV29-1 with TRBJ2-7; D is unresolved. The V end was cut by 2 bases, the J end by 0 bases, with 5 bases between. The CDR3 extends over 12 amino acids. Germline CDR1 is SQVTM and CDR2 is ANQGSEA. The CDR3 coding sequence is TGCAGCGTTGAATACAGCTCCTACGAGCAGTACTTC. Protein: CSVEYSSYEQYF.

The rearrangement uses TRBV9 and TRBJ2-3; no reliable D call. Looked up from germline, CDR1 is SGDLS and CDR2 is YYNGEE. The CDR3 sequence is 13 residues long. Trimming stripped 3 bases from V and 6 bases from J, with 11 bases between. CDR3 loop: CASSASKVDTQYF. The DNA of the CDR3 is TGTGCCAGCAGCGCCTCAAAGGTGGATACGCAGTATTTT.

The V call is TRBV12-3 or TRBV12-4, the J call TRBJ2-7; D remains ambiguous. Trimming took 5 bases from V and 3 from J, leaving 14 bases between them. There are 14 residues in the CDR3. Written as DNA, the CDR3 is TGTGCCAGCAGTCCTGGAGTCCTCGTCTACGAGCAGTACTTC. The encoded protein is CASSPGVLVYEQYF.

The chain combines TRBV6-2 or TRBV6-3 with TRBJ2-2; the D gene could be TRBD1 or TRBD2 (5 bases each). The CDR3 consists of 15 residues. V was pared by 6 bases and J by 1 base, with 12 bases between. Per germline, CDR1 MNHEY and CDR2 SVGEGT. CDR3 DNA: TGTGCCAGCAGCCCTGGGACCTGGAACACCGGGGAGCTGTTTTTT. This encodes CASSPGTWNTGELFF.

V and J are TRBV30 and TRBJ2-3; no firm D call. V dropped 2 bases and J dropped 2 bases, with 11 bases sitting between them. The CDR3 length is 14 residues. Germline V CDR1 and CDR2: GTSNPN, SVGIG (reference sequence). The CDR3 DNA reads as TGTGCCTGGAGTCTAATCGGTTCCACAGATACGCAGTATTTT. Translated, it gives CAWSLIGSTDTQYF.

The V and J genes are TRBV7-8 and TRBJ1-1; TRBD1 is a possible D gene (6 bases). Per the germline V gene, CDR1 is SGHVS and CDR2 is FQNEAQ. Trimming took 1 base from V and 10 from J, leaving 16 bases between them. This CDR3 region has 14 residues. CDR3 region: CASSLVEGGRGAFF. The CDR3, as DNA: TGTGCCAGCAGCTTAGTGGAGGGGGGCAGAGGAGCTTTCTTT.

The chain carries TRBV9 and TRBJ1-2; D is ambiguous. Trimming removed 4 bases from V and 5 bases from J, with 12 bases in between. The CDR3 has 13 residues. CDR1 and CDR2 (germline): SGDLS, YYNGEE. The CDR3 loop reads CASSNSDSYGYTF. For the CDR3, the DNA is TGTGCCAGCAGCAATAGCGACTCATATGGCTACACCTTC.

As DNA, the CDR3 is TGTGCCAGCAGCTTAAATCAGGGGGCGATCAATGAGCAGTTCTTC. Its translation is CASSLNQGAINEQFF. The chain combines TRBV7-3 with TRBJ2-1; 8 positions match TRBD1. CDR3 length: 15 residues. Germline V gene data show CDR1 as SGHTA and CDR2 as FQGTGA. V lost 1 base, J lost 6 bases, and 5 bases stayed unmatched.

The genes are TRBV29-1 and TRBJ1-2, with unresolved D. Germline CDR1 and CDR2: SQVTM and ANQGSEA. The length of the CDR3 is 10 residues. V lost 7 bases and J lost 4, with 7 bases in between. The CDR3 coding sequence is TGCAGCGACGTGCCCTATGGCTACACCTTC. This sequence encodes CSDVPYGYTF.